The rows below give T cell receptor beta chains drawn from one sample of a study of blood T cell repertoires in COVID-19. TCRdb's copy holds only in-frame clones and misses some; the assay was immunoSEQ multiplex PCR. The top ten hold about 13% of the sample, which has some 220,000 clones, approximately 80% seen once. Material for sequencing was peripheral blood. All receptors come from a human donor in a cohort sampled during active COVID-19. The CDR3 runs from the conserved cysteine through the conserved F or W. D genes are given only for firm matches. Only some rows state a clone size, as once, few, many or a class for expanded clones.

J	size	V	D	CDR3	DNA
TRBJ2-2	.	TRBV11-2	.	CASSPYQGGELFF	TGTGCCAGCAGCCCCTACCAGGGCGGGGAGCTGTTTTTT
TRBJ1-3	many	TRBV5-5	TRBD1	CASTLDRGFSGNTIYF	TGTGCCAGCACCCTGGACAGGGGCTTCTCTGGAAACACCATATATTTT
TRBJ2-7	.	TRBV28	.	CASRRTYEQYF	TGTGCCAGCAGGCGTACCTACGAGCAGTACTTC
TRBJ2-1	.	TRBV11-3	TRBD2	CASSPPWTSGTGEQFF	TGTGCCAGCAGCCCCCCCTGGACTAGCGGCACGGGTGAGCAGTTCTTC
TRBJ2-1	.	TRBV6-6	.	CATDPGNEQFF	TGTGCCACCGACCCGGGGAATGAGCAGTTCTTC
TRBJ2-7	once	TRBV24-1	TRBD1	CATSGRPGTVGSYEQYF	TGTGCCACCAGTGGGCGTCCCGGGACAGTCGGGTCCTACGAGCAGTACTTC
TRBJ2-2	.	TRBV28	.	CANGGPNTGELFF	TGTGCCAACGGCGGGCCGAACACCGGGGAGCTGTTTTTT
TRBJ2-1	.	TRBV5-1	.	CASSLDSSSYNEQFF	TGCGCCAGCAGCTTGGACAGTAGCTCCTACAATGAGCAGTTCTTC
TRBJ1-1	.	TRBV5-3	.	CARSLPLPRSGTEAFF	TGTGCCAGAAGCTTGCCCCTTCCGCGGAGTGGGACTGAAGCTTTCTTT
TRBJ1-1	once	TRBV6-5	.	CASSWTARSTEAFF	TGTGCCAGCAGCTGGACAGCGAGAAGCACTGAAGCTTTCTTT